Listed below are T cell receptor beta chains from one sample, sequenced in a study of blood T cell repertoires in COVID-19. The data were produced by immunoSEQ multiplex PCR, yet TCRdb's version contains in-frame clones alone and is incomplete. There are approximately 99,000 clones in the sample; more than 65% occur only once, and 15% to 20% lies in the top ten. Sequenced: peripheral blood. These receptors were obtained from a woman of 80 years or more with active or convalescent COVID-19. Each CDR3 is given with its conserved first and last residue. The order of the fields is clone size, J gene, V gene, D gene, CDR3 DNA, CDR3 protein. The D gene is left open where the match is weak. Size tells how often a clone was seen (once, few, many) or the class of an expanded clone, and some rows leave it out.

once,TRBJ1-1,TRBV7-9,.,TGTGCCAGCACCCGGAACACTGAAGCTTTCTTT,CASTRNTEAFF
.,TRBJ1-1,TRBV5-1,.,TGTGCCAGCAGCTTGGATCCTAACACTGAAGCTTTCTTT,CASSLDPNTEAFF
once,TRBJ2-1,TRBV5-1,TRBD1,TGCGCCAGCAGCTTGGTGGGGACAGGGGATAGGACTGAGCAGTTCTTC,CASSLVGTGDRTEQFF
.,TRBJ2-1,TRBV9,.,TGTGCCAGCAGCTTAACCCAGGGAGGGGGTGAGCAGTTCTTC,CASSLTQGGGEQFF
once,TRBJ2-1,TRBV15,TRBD2,TGTGCCACCAGCAGGGAGACTAGCGTCTCCTACAATGAGCAGTTCTTC,CATSRETSVSYNEQFF
.,TRBJ2-5,TRBV2,TRBD1,TGTGCCAGCAGTTTTCTGCAGGGGGAAGAGACCCAGTACTTC,CASSFLQGEETQYF
.,TRBJ1-4,TRBV4-2,.,TGTGCCAGCAGCCAAGATAGGGGGGGCGCGGATGAAAAACTGTTTTTT,CASSQDRGGADEKLFF
.,TRBJ2-1,TRBV25-1,.,TGTGCCAGCAGTGGTTTGACGGAGAACAATGAGCAGTTCTTC,CASSGLTENNEQFF
once,TRBJ2-7,TRBV2,.,TGTGCCACTTCCACACAGGGCTCCTCCTACGAGCAGTACTTC,CATSTQGSSYEQYF
.,TRBJ2-5,TRBV29-1,TRBD2,TGCAGCGGCGGACTAGCGGGAGGGGGGCAAGAGACCCAGTACTTC,CSGGLAGGGQETQYF
.,TRBJ2-3,TRBV9,.,TGTGCCAGCAGCCCAACACTTAGCGATACGCAGTATTTT,CASSPTLSDTQYF
.,TRBJ2-4,TRBV6-6,TRBD1,TGTGCCAGCATTATAGGGACAGGGGGAAACATTCAGTACTTC,CASIIGTGGNIQYF
.,TRBJ2-7,TRBV7-8,TRBD2,TGTGCCAGCAGCCCACGGACTAGCGGGAGCTACGAGCAGTACTTC,CASSPRTSGSYEQYF
.,TRBJ2-2,TRBV7-6,TRBD1,TGTGCCAGCAACAAAGGACAGGGGACGTCCGGGGAGCTGTTTTTT,CASNKGQGTSGELFF
.,TRBJ2-5,TRBV4-2,TRBD2,TGTGCCAGCAGCCAAGGGGTCCTGACTAGCGGGCGGGAGACCCAGTACTTC,CASSQGVLTSGRETQYF
.,TRBJ2-7,TRBV18,TRBD2,TGTGCCAGCTCACCAAGCCAGCGGGAGCACGAGCAGTACTTC,CASSPSQREHEQYF
.,TRBJ2-1,TRBV14,TRBD2,TGTGCCAGCAGCCTTGGGACTAGCGTTGACAATGAGCAGTTCTTC,CASSLGTSVDNEQFF
.,TRBJ1-5,TRBV28,.,TGTGCCAGCAGTCAAACCGGGGGGGGATTGGATCAGCCCCAGCATTTT,CASSQTGGGLDQPQHF
.,TRBJ2-3,TRBV6-5,TRBD1,TGTGCCAGCAGTTACTCCGGACAGGCGAGCACAGATACGCAGTATTTT,CASSYSGQASTDTQYF
few,TRBJ2-3,TRBV7-2,TRBD2,TGTGCCAGCAGCTTAGGGACTAGCGGTAATACGCAGTATTTT,CASSLGTSGNTQYF
.,TRBJ2-3,TRBV9,TRBD1,TGTGCCAGCAGCGTTAAGTCTCGGGACAGGGGGACAGATACGCAGTATTTT,CASSVKSRDRGTDTQYF
.,TRBJ2-1,TRBV27,.,TGTGCCAGCAGGGGGCAACATGACTACAATGAGCAGTTCTTC,CASRGQHDYNEQFF
.,TRBJ1-1,TRBV5-1,.,TGCGCCAGCAGCTTGGGTGTAAACACTGAAGCTTTCTTT,CASSLGVNTEAFF
.,TRBJ1-5,TRBV6-1,.,TGTGCCAGCAGTGAAAAATCCCGGGATCAGCCCCAGCATTTT,CASSEKSRDQPQHF
.,TRBJ1-1,TRBV9,TRBD1,TGTGCCAGCAGCGTAGACCCGGGACAGGGGGTTGAAGCTTTCTTT,CASSVDPGQGVEAFF
once,TRBJ2-7,TRBV28,TRBD1,TGTGCCACCCGGACAGGCTTCTCCTACGAGCAGTACTTC,CATRTGFSYEQYF
.,TRBJ2-3,TRBV7-9,TRBD2,TGTGCCAGCAGCTTAGTCGCGGGGGGCACAGATACGCAGTATTTT,CASSLVAGGTDTQYF
.,TRBJ2-1,TRBV18,.,TGTGCCAGCTCACCTCCTTACGATTTCAGCTCCTACAATGAGCAGTTCTTC,CASSPPYDFSSYNEQFF
once,TRBJ2-7,TRBV15,TRBD2,TGTGCCACCAGCAGAGAGAGGACTAGCGGGAGCGGAGATTGCTTC,CATSRERTSGSGDCF
.,TRBJ1-6,TRBV25-1,.,TGTGCCAGCAGCCCCCAGCCGGGGGATTATAATTCACCCCTCCACTTT,CASSPQPGDYNSPLHF
.,TRBJ2-1,TRBV9,TRBD2,TGTGCCAGCAGCCGAGCGGGAGGGCCGGGTAATGAGCAGTTCTTC,CASSRAGGPGNEQFF
.,TRBJ2-4,TRBV15,TRBD2,TGTGCCACCAGCAGCCGTACTAGCGGGAGGAACATTCAGTACTTC,CATSSRTSGRNIQYF
.,TRBJ2-2,TRBV2,.,TGTGCCAGCAGTAGCTGGGAGGCCGGGGAGCTGTTTTTT,CASSSWEAGELFF
.,TRBJ2-5,TRBV7-9,TRBD2,TGTGCCAGCAGCTTCCGGACTAGCGGGAGGGCCGTGGAGACCCAGTACTTC,CASSFRTSGRAVETQYF
once,TRBJ2-3,TRBV4-2,.,TGTGCCAGCAGCCAAGGGCTTACACAGTATTTT,CASSQGLTQYF
many,TRBJ1-3,TRBV11-2,.,TGTGCCAGCAGCTTAGACGGCAGGGGAGATTGGAACACCATATATTTT,CASSLDGRGDWNTIYF
.,TRBJ1-6,TRBV25-1,.,TGTGCCAGCAGTGACAGGGTAGGCTCACCCCTCCACTTT,CASSDRVGSPLHF
many,TRBJ2-1,TRBV7-8,.,TGTGCCAGCAGCTTAGTTATTTCGGGAGAGCAGTTCTTC,CASSLVISGEQFF
.,TRBJ2-5,TRBV6-5,.,TGTGCCAGCAGTTCAGATTTGGCCTTAGAGACCCAGTACTTC,CASSSDLALETQYF
.,TRBJ2-7,TRBV5-6,TRBD2,TGTGCCAGCAGCCAAGGACTAGCGGGAGACTACGAGCAGTACTTC,CASSQGLAGDYEQYF
.,TRBJ2-5,TRBV11-2,.,TGTGCCAGCAGCTTAGTTGTCAACGGGGAGACCCAGTACTTC,CASSLVVNGETQYF
.,TRBJ1-1,TRBV5-1,TRBD1,TGCGCCAGCAGCTTGGGGGGACAGGGAATAGAAGCTTTCTTT,CASSLGGQGIEAFF
.,TRBJ1-2,TRBV15,TRBD1,TGTGCCACACGGGACAGGGGCTATGGCTACACCTTC,CATRDRGYGYTF
.,TRBJ1-2,TRBV10-3,.,TGTGCCATCAGTGACCCTCGGGAGCCCAATAACTATGGCTACACCTTC,CAISDPREPNNYGYTF
.,TRBJ1-4,TRBV4-3,.,TGCGCCAGCAGCCAAACCTGGGGAGCCGAAAAACTGTTTTTT,CASSQTWGAEKLFF
.,TRBJ2-2,TRBV5-1,TRBD2,TGTGCCAGCAGCTTGGAACTAGCGGGAGCTGGGGAGCTGTTTTTT,CASSLELAGAGELFF
.,TRBJ2-7,TRBV7-3,TRBD2,TGTGCCAGCAGCCCCTTAGCGGGACCTTTTTACGAGCAGTACTTC,CASSPLAGPFYEQYF
.,TRBJ2-1,TRBV5-4,TRBD2,TGTGCCAGCAGCATAAGGACTAGCGGGAGTGGTGAGCAGTTCTTC,CASSIRTSGSGEQFF
.,TRBJ1-1,TRBV5-1,.,TGCGCCAGCAGCTTAGAAGGGCAGGGGTTGAACACTGAAGCTTTCTTT,CASSLEGQGLNTEAFF
.,TRBJ2-7,TRBV2,TRBD1,TGTGCCAGCAGCCATCCCCGGGACAGAGACACCTACGAGCAGTACTTC,CASSHPRDRDTYEQYF
.,TRBJ1-4,TRBV15,.,TGTGCCACGGGGCCATCACCAACTAATGAAAAACTGTTTTTT,CATGPSPTNEKLFF
.,TRBJ2-4,TRBV29-1,.,TGCAGCGTTGAAGATACTAACCCTGGGGGACAAAAAACCAAAAACATTCAGTACTTC,CSVEDTNPGGQKTKNIQYF
.,TRBJ2-7,TRBV7-9,TRBD2,TGTGCCAGCAGCCCCCGGGGGGGTGGTTACGAGCAGTACTTC,CASSPRGGGYEQYF